This T cell receptor beta chain was sequenced during a study of T cells in Graves' hyperthyroidism and ophthalmopathy (dated by TCRdb to the late 2010s). Regarding the complete study: Peripheral blood was sampled at the time of initial diagnosis, prior to any treatment. After blood sampling, hyperthyroidism patients were treated with methimazole at a starting dose of 30 mg daily, and ophthalmopathy patients were treated with high-dose intravenous methylprednisolone. Whether ophthalmopathy could be predicted prospectively was tested in an independent validation cohort made up of under 20 hyperthyroidism patients plus 17 patients who later progressed to ophthalmopathy. TCR Vbeta CDR3 sequencing of roughly 140 peripheral blood samples (roughly 43 ophthalmopathy, roughly 74 hyperthyroidism and approximately 17 progressor patients) is reported in the paper. In addition, the study compared T-cell repertoires in thyroid tissue and in blood from about six Graves' hyperthyroidism patients. To identify TCR V-J signatures that set the groups apart, the researchers used a discovery cohort of about a hundred patients, made up of roughly 45 with Graves' ophthalmopathy and 55 to 65 with stable Graves' hyperthyroidism. The roughly 94 discovery patients were randomly split 7:3 into training and test sets. Here is what the overall study found, with its caveats: In cross-validation, a model built on a 13 V-J signature told ophthalmopathy apart from stable hyperthyroidism with 85% to 90% sensitivity and approximately 81% specificity, and in testing the same model reached 80%/75%. In validation, the model predicted progression to ophthalmopathy a median of around 6.5 months before onset, with over 55% sensitivity and 72.22% specificity. No statistical method was used to set the sample size in advance, and investigators knew the group allocation. Most expanded thyroid clonotypes (frequency above 0.001) were also found in blood, which suggests that blood repertoires may mirror thyroid immune responses.

According to the germline V gene, CDR1 reads KGHDR and CDR2 reads SFDVKD. The junction shows trimming of 3 bases on V and 7 bases on J, and the gene matches do not reach 7 bases of it. There are 15 amino acids in the CDR3, from cysteine to phenylalanine inclusive. Only the CDR3 part of the read is kept: 45 bases, read in frame from the first base. This clonotype was seen at least ten times. Its antigen is not yet known. Per-base qualities were not stored, and no clone one base away is much larger. Stable Graves' hyperthyroidism was defined as no progression to ophthalmopathy during 18 months of follow-up. The hyperthyroidism patients were between 18 and 65 years old and newly diagnosed, with a disease duration of less than 2 months. Any patient with an uncontrolled infection, another autoimmune disease, pregnancy or lactation was excluded. Diagnoses relied on clinical symptoms, serum thyroxine and TRAb, thyroid ultrasound and orbital computed tomography. Ficoll-Paque density gradient centrifugation was used to isolate PBMCs from 8.5 to 10 ml of fresh peripheral blood. Total RNA was extracted using Trizol reagent, and RNA quality was assessed on an Agilent 2100 Bioanalyzer.

Amplification of TCR beta CDR3 regions was carried out from RNA transcripts. A first-round RT-PCR of the TCR CDR3 used the HTBI primer set with the Qiagen OneStep RT-PCR kit. Libraries were constructed in a second round of multiplex PCR, after which size selection and purification were carried out. The libraries were sequenced on an Illumina HiSeq2000 using paired-end 100 bp reads. For the original study's pipeline: SOAPnuke was used to process the raw data, with reads discarded if the reads contained adapters or uncalled bases, had a mean Phred below 15, or lacked an exact constant-primer or identifier match. COPE v1.2.5 was used to merge the high-quality paired reads, and each unique nucleotide sequence was defined as a clonotype. MiTCR v1.1 was used to align the clonotypes against IMGT TRBV, TRBD and TRBJ reference segments. The analysis was restricted to V-J combinations with a frequency above 0.0001, which together covered 99% to 99.2% of the repertoires. The TCS score was defined as the ratio of F50 (clonal expansion) to E x V (chaos), calculated using BLOSUM62-based TCRdist between CDR3 peptides within each V-J. Welch's t-statistics and random forest reduced around 520 V-J features to fewer than 15, which were used in a naive Bayes classifier (R e1071). TCRdb redid the processing of the public reads, applying fastp at Q25 and MiXCR, and retained in-frame beta chains. Entries are consolidated by CDR3 protein sequence, retaining the most common genes and DNA. V and J calls and clone size were set by TCRdb, not the authors. The sample table holds 380,000 or so distinct CDR3 sequences, of which 19% were seen once. Of the sample, 3.7% is held by the ten largest clones.

The sample taken for sequencing was blood. The V and J genes are TRBV24-1 and TRBJ1-5, and 8 bases in between align with TRBD1. This TCR came from a woman aged 18-29 years with Graves' hyperthyroidism. The DNA sequence reads TGTGCCACCAGTGATCCGGGGACAGGCACCCAGCCCCAGCATTTT. This gives the protein CATSDPGTGTQPQHF.